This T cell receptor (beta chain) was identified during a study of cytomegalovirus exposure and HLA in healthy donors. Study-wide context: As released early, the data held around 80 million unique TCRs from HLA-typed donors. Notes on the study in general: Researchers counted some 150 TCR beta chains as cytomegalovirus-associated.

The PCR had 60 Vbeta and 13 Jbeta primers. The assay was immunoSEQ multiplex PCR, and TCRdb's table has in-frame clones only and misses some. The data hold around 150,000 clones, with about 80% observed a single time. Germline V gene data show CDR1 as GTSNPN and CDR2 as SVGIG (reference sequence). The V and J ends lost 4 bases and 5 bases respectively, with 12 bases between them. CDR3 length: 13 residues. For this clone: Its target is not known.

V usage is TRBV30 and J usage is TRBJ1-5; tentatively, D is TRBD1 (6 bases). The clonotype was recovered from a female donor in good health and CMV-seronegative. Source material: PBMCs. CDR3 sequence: CAWNREKDQPQHF. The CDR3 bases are TGTGCCTGGAACAGGGAAAAGGATCAGCCCCAGCATTTT.